A single sample is the source of the 20 T cell receptor beta chains below, sequenced in a study of blood T cell repertoires in COVID-19. Sequenced by immunoSEQ multiplex PCR; TCRdb stores in-frame clones only, minus some. The sample includes 200,000 to 300,000 clones, 75% to 90% seen only once; the top ten take approximately 3.7%. Sequencing was performed on PBMCs or T cells enriched from blood (not recorded which). These receptors all come from a young woman who had recovered from COVID-19.

The rearrangement links TRBV5-4 to TRBJ2-7, with D possibly TRBD1 on 7 matching bases. Germline loops: CDR1 SGHNT, CDR2 YYREEE (reference sequence). V shed 0 bases and J shed 9 bases, with 10 bases lying between them. The CDR3 runs 12 residues. The CDR3 DNA is TGTGCCAGCAGCTTGGCGCGGGACAGGCAGTACTTC. Residues: CASSLARDRQYF.

V and J are TRBV5-8 and TRBJ2-2, with D uncertain. Trimming took 0 bases from V and 3 from J, leaving 6 bases between them. Per germline, CDR1 SGHTS and CDR2 YDEGEE. The CDR3 has 14 amino acids. This CDR3 is CASSLVEYTGELFF. As DNA, the CDR3 is TGTGCCAGCAGCTTGGTTGAGTACACCGGGGAGCTGTTTTTT.

The genes are TRBV11-1 and TRBJ1-1; TRBD1 is a possible D gene (6 bases). CDR3 length: 15 amino acids. Germline assignment: CDR1 SGHAT and CDR2 FQDESV (reference sequence). Trimming stripped 2 bases from V and 6 bases from J, with 16 bases between. The CDR3 DNA follows: TGTGCCAGCAGCTTAAACAGGGTGGGAACCTCTGAAGCTTTCTTT. Translated: CASSLNRVGTSEAFF.

Only one count was recorded for this clone. This chain joins TRBV3-1 (or the pseudogene TRBV3-2) and TRBJ1-2; no clear D. The CDR3 totals 15 residues. Trimming removed 2 bases from V and 0 bases from J, with 10 bases in between. The V gene's germline CDR1 is LGHDT and CDR2 YNNKEL (reference sequence). Here the CDR3 reads CASSQSVVANYGYTF. For the CDR3, the DNA is TGTGCCAGCAGCCAAAGCGTCGTAGCTAACTATGGCTACACCTTC.

The V and J genes are TRBV30 and TRBJ1-1; a possible D gene is TRBD1 (6 bases). The CDR3 loop spans 14 amino acids. The germline gives CDR1 GTSNPN, CDR2 SVGIG (reference sequence). V lost 5 bases to trimming and J lost 1 base, with 14 bases between them. The CDR3 bases are TGTGCCTGGCGGACAGCCGGGGCGAACACTGAAGCTTTCTTT. It yields the protein CAWRTAGANTEAFF.

J is TRBJ1-1 and V is TRBV29-1, with D uncertain. CDR3 length equals 10 residues. V lost 6 bases and J 4 bases, leaving 6 bases between the germline ends. The germline V gene encodes CDR1 SQVTM and CDR2 ANQGSEA. DNA of the CDR3: TGCAGCGTGTCCGGCACTGAAGCTTTCTTT. Protein product: CSVSGTEAFF.

The rearrangement uses TRBV12-3 or TRBV12-4 and TRBJ2-3; D ambiguous. The V and J ends lost 6 bases and 6 bases respectively, with 7 bases between them. The CDR3 runs to 11 residues. The CDR3 loop reads CASSRRDTQYF. CDR3 nucleotide sequence: TGTGCCAGCAGCCGGCGGGATACGCAGTATTTT.

V gene TRBV7-9 combines with J gene TRBJ1-2; TRBD1 matches at 9 bases. The CDR3 consists of 13 residues. Trimming removed 6 bases from V and 6 bases from J; junction bases left unmatched: 5. CDR1 and CDR2 (germline): SEHNR, FQNEAQ (reference sequence). The CDR3 region is CASSPRTGDGYTF. In DNA form, the CDR3 reads TGTGCCAGCAGTCCTCGGACAGGGGATGGCTACACCTTC.

The J gene is TRBJ2-5, the V gene TRBV10-3; TRBD2 matches 7 bases. The CDR3 has 13 amino acids. The V gene end was trimmed by 3 bases and the J gene end by 5 bases; junction bases not matched to a gene: 3. Looked up from germline, CDR1 is ENHRY and CDR2 is SYGVKD. The CDR3 sequence: CAISEREGETQYF. Written as DNA, the CDR3 is TGTGCCATCAGTGAAAGGGAGGGGGAGACCCAGTACTTC.

This sequence joins TRBV7-9 and TRBJ2-7; the match to TRBD1 covers 9 bases. The CDR3 is made up of 15 amino acids. The J segment lost 1 base and the V segment lost 5 bases, leaving 6 bases of the junction unmatched. Germline CDR1 is SEHNR and CDR2 is FQNEAQ (reference sequence). DNA for the CDR3: TGTGCCAGCAGCGGACAGGACAGGGGATCCTACGAGCAGTACTTC. Translation gives CASSGQDRGSYEQYF.

The chain has TRBV7-9 and TRBJ1-2; TRBD1 agrees at 8 bases. Germline CDR1 SEHNR, CDR2 FQNEAQ (reference sequence). V was clipped by 6 bases and J by 7 bases; unmatched bases: 7. The CDR3 covers 13 residues. The CDR3 protein is CASRPTGDAGYTF. The CDR3 nucleotides are TGTGCCAGCAGGCCGACAGGGGACGCTGGCTACACCTTC. The full variable domain, rest sourced from reference TRBV7-9 and TRBJ1-2, is DTGVSQNPRHKITKRGQNVTFRCDPISEHNRLYWYRQTLGQGPEFLTYFQNEAQLEKSRLLSDRFSAERPKGSFSTLEIQRTEQGDSAMYLCASRPTGDAGYTFGSGTRLTVV.

The genes are TRBV6-6 and TRBJ1-5; D remains ambiguous. There are 14 residues in the CDR3. CDR1 is MNHNY and CDR2 is SVGAGI in the germline V gene (reference sequence). V lost 0 bases and J 2 bases, leaving 5 bases between the germline ends. CDR3 amino acids: CASSYSQGNQPQHF. The DNA of the CDR3 is TGTGCCAGCAGTTACTCTCAGGGCAATCAGCCCCAGCATTTT.

The CDR3 sequence is CASSQSAGTGSPYEQYF. CDR3 coding DNA: TGTGCCAGCAGCCAATCGGCTGGGACAGGATCCCCCTACGAGCAGTACTTC. The genes are TRBV16 and TRBJ2-7, with TRBD1 matching 8 bases. This CDR3 region has 17 residues. V shed 0 bases, J shed 2 bases, and the junction held 9 bases outside the gene matches. Looked up from germline, CDR1 is KGHSY and CDR2 is FQNENV.

The rearrangement uses TRBV9 and TRBJ1-2; no firm D call. The CDR3 is made up of 15 amino acids. Trimming pared 0 bases from V and 3 bases from J, leaving 12 bases between. Germline loops: CDR1 SGDLS, CDR2 YYNGEE. CDR3 bases: TGTGCCAGCAGCGTAGTTGGTATCCCAGACTATGGCTACACCTTC. Its translation is CASSVVGIPDYGYTF.

This clone was seen only once. The rearrangement joins TRBV30 to TRBJ1-5; TRBD1 might be the D (6 bases). The germline V and J ends were trimmed by 5 bases and 2 bases, with 7 bases remaining between them. The CDR3 length is 12 residues. Germline V gene lookup returns CDR1 GTSNPN and CDR2 SVGIG (reference sequence). The CDR3 here is CAWGGGNQPQHF. In nucleotides, the CDR3 is TGTGCCTGGGGGGGCGGCAATCAGCCCCAGCATTTT.

The chain has TRBV4-1 and TRBJ1-4; 7 bases are a match to TRBD1. CDR3 length: 16 amino acids. V gave up 0 bases and J gave up 6 bases; unmatched junction bases: 7. In germline, CDR1 is MGHRA, CDR2 YSYEKL. This CDR3 reads CASSQDMGQLYEKLFF. The CDR3, as DNA: TGCGCCAGCAGCCAAGACATGGGACAGCTGTATGAAAAACTGTTTTTT.

The V and J genes are TRBV7-2 and TRBJ2-5; 9 bases map to TRBD2. Germline values: CDR1 SGHTA, CDR2 FQGNSA. The V gene end was trimmed by 8 bases and the J gene end by 0 bases; junction bases not matched to a gene: 7. The CDR3 runs to 15 residues. This CDR3 reads CASQSLAGNQETQYF. Written as DNA, the CDR3 is TGTGCCAGCCAGTCGCTAGCGGGAAACCAAGAGACCCAGTACTTC.

V and J are TRBV4-1 and TRBJ2-1; D is unclear. The CDR3 is made up of 15 amino acids. The germline V gene encodes CDR1 MGHRA and CDR2 YSYEKL. The V gene lost 0 bases and the J gene lost 1 base, with 7 bases spanning the gap. The CDR3 loop reads CASSQDPGSYNEQFF. The CDR3 region has the DNA TGCGCCAGCAGCCAAGATCCCGGTTCCTACAATGAGCAGTTCTTC.

The rearrangement joins TRBV7-6 to TRBJ2-7, with a tentative D call TRBD2 (6 bases). V lost 5 bases to trimming and J lost 7 bases, with 21 bases between them. The germline V gene encodes CDR1 SGHVS and CDR2 FNYEAQ. The CDR3 is made up of 15 amino acids. CDR3 region: CASSPQHGTPTEQYF. The CDR3 coding sequence is TGTGCCAGCAGCCCACAACATGGGACTCCCACGGAGCAGTACTTC. The whole variable domain, filled in from reference TRBV7-6 and TRBJ2-7, reads GAGVSQSPRYKVTKRGQDVALRCDPISGHVSLYWYRQALGQGPEFLTYFNYEAQQDKSGLPNDRFSAERPEGSISTLTIQRTEQRDSAMYRCASSPQHGTPTEQYFGPGTRLTVT.

The chain couples TRBV18 to TRBJ1-2; no firm D call. V lost 3 bases to trimming and J lost 1 base, with 12 bases between them. Germline V gives CDR1 KGHSH, CDR2 LQKENI. CDR3 length: 15 amino acids. The CDR3 DNA sequence: TGTGCCAGCTCACCCCAAAGTGGCCTTAACTATGGCTACACCTTC. Its translation: CASSPQSGLNYGYTF.